The 17 T cell receptor beta chains listed next were all sequenced from one sample in a study of siplizumab effects on memory and regulatory T cells. Produced via immunoSEQ multiplex PCR; TCRdb's table is partial and in-frame only. The table shows roughly 100,000 clones, with 93% occurring only once. The sequencing sample was made of Tregs sorted from blood. These receptors were taken from a human donor in good health.

CDR3 nucleotide sequence: TGTGCCAGCAGCCCCCGGGCGCAAGAGACCCAGTACTTC. It is translated as CASSPRAQETQYF. This chain uses TRBV13 with TRBJ2-5; D gene uncertain. The CDR3 consists of 13 residues. Germline CDR1 and CDR2: PRHDT and FYEKMQ (reference sequence). V was clipped by 5 bases and J by 2 bases, with 9 bases between them.

This clone was seen a single time. J is TRBJ2-5 and V is TRBV7-9; TRBD1 matches at 10 bases. V lost 3 bases, J lost 9 bases, and 4 bases stayed unmatched. CDR1 SEHNR and CDR2 FQNEAQ come from the germline V gene (reference sequence). The CDR3 loop spans 13 amino acids. The CDR3 DNA reads TGTGCCAGCAGCTTTAGGACAGGGGGACCCCAGTACTTC. As protein: CASSFRTGGPQYF.

Worth noting for this clone: The sample contains more than one DNA sequence encoding this CDR3. The chain carries TRBV10-3 and TRBJ2-3, with 7 bases that match TRBD2. J lost 12 bases, V lost 0 bases, and 6 bases had no gene match. This CDR3 is 13 amino acids long. In germline, CDR1 is ENHRY, CDR2 SYGVKD. The CDR3 is CAISESVAGAQYF. The CDR3 DNA follows: TGTGCCATCAGTGAGTCCGTGGCGGGAGCACAGTATTTT.

This CDR3 is CASSFYGNAASYNEQFF. The DNA of the CDR3 is TGTGCCAGCAGCTTCTACGGTAATGCGGCTTCCTACAATGAGCAGTTCTTC. The chain employs TRBV11-3 and TRBJ2-1; D gene ambiguous. V lost 3 bases and J lost 1, with 16 bases in between. This CDR3 contains 17 residues. Germline CDR1 and CDR2: SGHNT and YENEEA.

The chain carries TRBV29-1 and TRBJ1-1, with a tentative D call TRBD1 (5 bases). The V and J ends lost 4 bases and 7 bases respectively, with 19 bases between them. The germline V gene encodes CDR1 SQVTM and CDR2 ANQGSEA. CDR3 length: 14 residues. The CDR3 loop is CSVGAGSGRGEAFF. CDR3 sequence (DNA): TGCAGCGTTGGGGCAGGATCTGGAAGGGGTGAAGCTTTCTTT.

The V call is TRBV5-1, the J call TRBJ2-5; 10 bases fit TRBD1. Trimming removed 4 bases from V and 4 bases from J; junction bases left unmatched: 1. The germline gives CDR1 SGHRS, CDR2 YFSETQ. The CDR3 is 13 amino acids. The CDR3 sequence: CASSRTGGETQYF. CDR3 DNA: TGCGCCAGCAGCCGGACAGGGGGAGAGACCCAGTACTTC.

The V gene is TRBV30, the J gene TRBJ2-3, with D perhaps matching TRBD1 (6 bases). CDR3 size: 16 residues. The V end was cut by 0 bases, the J end by 0 bases, with 13 bases between. The germline CDR1 and CDR2 sequences are GTSNPN and SVGIG (reference sequence). The DNA of the CDR3 is TGTGCCTGGAGTGTCTTTAAGGGGGAGAGCACAGATACGCAGTATTTT. Protein product: CAWSVFKGESTDTQYF.

This chain links TRBV30 with TRBJ2-7; D remains ambiguous. V shed 4 bases and J shed 13 bases, with 23 bases lying between them. CDR1 is GTSNPN, CDR2 SVGIG, per germline (reference sequence). This CDR3 has 13 residues. CDR3 region: CAWKTLPRPFIYF. CDR3 nucleotides: TGTGCCTGGAAGACCTTACCCCGACCTTTTATATACTTC.

The chain employs TRBV4-1 and TRBJ1-1; the D is unclear. The CDR3 is 15 amino acids. Germline V lookup: CDR1 MGHRA, CDR2 YSYEKL. V gave up 4 bases and J gave up 4 bases, with 16 bases separating them. The CDR3 DNA sequence: TGCGCCAGCAGCCCAGTAGCTGGCTCAGGCACTGAAGCTTTCTTT. This sequence encodes CASSPVAGSGTEAFF.

The V call is TRBV6-5, the J call TRBJ2-2; D unclear. The V gene's germline CDR1 is MNHEY and CDR2 SVGAGI. V dropped 8 bases and J dropped 6 bases, with 13 bases sitting between them. This CDR3 contains 13 residues. CDR3 protein: CASGPFRAGELFF. CDR3 nucleotides: TGTGCCAGCGGGCCCTTTCGGGCCGGGGAGCTGTTTTTT.

The chain couples TRBV6-1 to TRBJ2-3; TRBD2 is a possible D gene (6 bases). V shed 4 bases and J shed 5 bases, with 7 bases lying between them. The V gene's germline CDR1 is MNHNS and CDR2 SASEGT. The CDR3 is 12 residues long. The CDR3, as DNA: TGTGCCAGCAGTGCCGGGGGAGATACGCAGTATTTT. It yields the protein CASSAGGDTQYF.

The gene calls are TRBV7-8 and TRBJ1-3, with D possibly matching TRBD1 (5 bases). The CDR3 consists of 14 residues. CDR1 and CDR2 (germline): SGHVS, FQNEAQ. Deletions cut 4 bases from V and 2 bases from J, with 9 bases between. For the CDR3, the DNA is TGTGCCAGCAGCTGGGGCTCTCCTGGAAACACCATATATTTT. This gives the protein CASSWGSPGNTIYF.

The chain joins TRBV7-2 to TRBJ2-3; the D gene is possibly TRBD2 (5 bases). This CDR3 has 16 amino acids. V lost 5 bases and J 5 bases, leaving 20 bases between the germline ends. Germline CDR1 is SGHTA and CDR2 is FQGNSA. CDR3 loop: CASSSKMAGAVDTQYF. In nucleotides, the CDR3 is TGTGCCAGCAGCAGCAAGATGGCGGGTGCGGTAGATACGCAGTATTTT.

The chain combines TRBV5-1 with TRBJ2-1, with 9 bases identical to TRBD1. The V gene end was trimmed by 0 bases and the J gene end by 6 bases; junction bases not matched to a gene: 10. CDR1 and CDR2 (germline): SGHRS, YFSETQ. The length of the CDR3 is 17 residues. CDR3 in amino acids: CASSLGMGQGFGNEQFF. The CDR3 nucleotides read TGCGCCAGCAGCTTGGGGATGGGACAGGGATTTGGCAATGAGCAGTTCTTC.

The chain has TRBV19 and TRBJ2-7; no clear D gene. V lost 4 bases and J lost 7, with 8 bases in between. The CDR3 extends over 11 amino acids. Germline lookup yields CDR1 LNHDA and CDR2 SQIVND (reference sequence). The DNA for the CDR3 is TGTGCCAGTAGTAGCTCTGTAGAGCAGTACTTC. It translates to CASSSSVEQYF.

This chain links TRBV10-3 with TRBJ1-2, with 10 bases identical to TRBD1. Germline CDR1 is ENHRY and CDR2 is SYGVKD. The CDR3 has 17 residues. V dropped 4 bases and J dropped 3; count of bases not matched to a gene: 11. The CDR3 spells CAISGGQGSGVHYGYTF. Here the CDR3 DNA reads TGTGCCATCAGTGGGGGACAGGGGTCTGGCGTTCACTATGGCTACACCTTC.

V and J are TRBV19 and TRBJ2-1; 9 bases line up with TRBD1. The CDR3 spans 15 residues. Per the germline V gene, CDR1 is LNHDA and CDR2 is SQIVND (reference sequence). The junction had 6 bases not matched to a gene; V was cut back by 6 bases and J by 3 bases. The CDR3 loop reads CASSLGQGFYNEQFF. The CDR3 DNA reads as TGTGCCAGTAGCTTGGGACAGGGATTCTACAATGAGCAGTTCTTC.